This TCR beta chain came from a study of blood T cells in healthy people across ages. This clonotype showed up just a few times. Its antigen is currently unknown. Overall study findings and caveats: Investigators treated diversity estimates from one million T cells as underestimates.

This CDR3 contains 14 residues. Per germline, CDR1 MGHRA and CDR2 YSYEKL. Trimming pared 4 bases from V and 7 bases from J, leaving 13 bases between. Using a J-beta primer mix together with a sample-barcoded 5' primer, a second PCR was run for roughly 7 to 12 cycles. Sequencing yielded, for each sample, at least 2.5 million paired-end reads carrying CDR3. TCRdb reanalysed the 5' RACE reads using MiXCR and keeps one entry per CDR3 protein. The sample has 1.5 million to 2 million distinct CDR3 sequences; roughly 32% are singletons. This chain connects TRBV4-1 to TRBJ1-4; possibly TRBD1 for D (6 bases). Sequencing used blood. The clonotype originates from a woman aged 25 to 45 in good health. The CDR3, as DNA: TGCGCCAGCAGCCCCGGGACATTGGGTGAAAAACTGTTTTTT. Translation: CASSPGTLGEKLFF.